The 29 T cell receptor beta chains listed next were all sequenced from one sample in a study of blood T cell repertoires in COVID-19. The protocol was immunoSEQ multiplex PCR, while the TCRdb copy is restricted to in-frame clones and leaves out a portion. This sample has 310,000 or so clones; 75% to 90% occur once, and the top ten carry about 1.9%. Sample: peripheral blood. Receptors were obtained from a woman aged 30 to 39 who had recovered from COVID-19.

V gene TRBV28 combines with J gene TRBJ2-3; TRBD2 aligns across 7 bases. Germline V gene data show CDR1 as MDHEN and CDR2 as SYDVKM. After removal of 4 bases from V and 7 bases from J, the junction contained 8 bases not matched to a gene. The CDR3 totals 14 residues. The CDR3 is CASSSPGGRYTQYF. The CDR3 DNA follows: TGTGCCAGCAGTTCACCGGGAGGCCGATATACGCAGTATTTT.

The chain employs TRBV2 and TRBJ1-1; D unresolved. The germline V gene has CDR1 SNHLY and CDR2 FYNNEI. The CDR3 runs to 15 residues. Trimming shortened V by 5 bases and J by 3 bases, and 16 bases separated the two germline ends. The CDR3 region has the DNA TGTGCCAGCAGTCCCCGGTTGGTAGTCGACACTGAAGCTTTCTTT. Amino acid sequence: CASSPRLVVDTEAFF.

The rearrangement links TRBV19 to TRBJ1-4; no clear D. The germline gives CDR1 LNHDA, CDR2 SQIVND (reference sequence). The CDR3 spans 14 residues. The V end was cut by 7 bases, the J end by 4 bases, with 13 bases between. The CDR3 bases are TGTGCCAGTAAGAGAACAGAATTTAATGAAAAACTGTTTTTT. Its protein product is CASKRTEFNEKLFF.

CDR3 nucleotides: TGTGCCAGCAGTACTAGCGGGATAGATAATGAGCAGTTCTTC. It yields the protein CASSTSGIDNEQFF. V and J are TRBV28 and TRBJ2-1, with TRBD2 matching 10 bases. CDR3 size: 14 residues. V gave up 5 bases and J gave up 7 bases; unmatched junction bases: 5. Germline V gives CDR1 MDHEN, CDR2 SYDVKM.

The J gene is TRBJ2-1, the V gene TRBV27; a possible D gene is TRBD1 (5 bases). V was clipped by 2 bases and J by 7 bases, with 12 bases between them. CDR3 length equals 14 residues. The germline V gene encodes CDR1 MNHEY and CDR2 SMNVEV (reference sequence). In DNA form, the CDR3 reads TGTGCCAGCAGTTTAGTCCGCCCAGGGAATGAGCAGTTCTTC. Encoded protein: CASSLVRPGNEQFF.

Here the CDR3 DNA reads TGTGCCAGCAGCCTTTGTCCCGGGACAGGGGCTTGGAGGCAGCCCCAGCATTTT. Translation gives CASSLCPGTGAWRQPQHF. This chain joins TRBV3-1 (or the pseudogene TRBV3-2) and TRBJ1-5; 10 bases align to TRBD1. Germline V CDR1 and CDR2: LGHDT, YNNKEL (reference sequence). After removal of 4 bases from V and 7 bases from J, the junction contained 16 bases not matched to a gene. The CDR3 loop spans 18 amino acids.

This clone was counted a few times. The rearrangement joins TRBV19 to TRBJ2-5; 8 bases are a match to TRBD2. The CDR3 consists of 12 residues. V shed 6 bases and J 4 bases; nucleotides not matched to a gene: 1. The germline gives CDR1 LNHDA, CDR2 SQIVND (reference sequence). The CDR3 coding sequence is TGTGCCAGTAGCGGGGGGGCAGAGACCCAGTACTTC. Protein: CASSGGAETQYF.

DNA of the CDR3: TGTGCCAGCAGCGGACAGGTCCAAGAGACCCAGTACTTC. Translated, it gives CASSGQVQETQYF. The chain combines TRBV7-9 with TRBJ2-5; 7 nucleotides match TRBD1. Germline CDR1 is SEHNR and CDR2 is FQNEAQ (reference sequence). The CDR3 spans 13 residues. Trimming at V came to 5 bases and at J to 1 base, leaving 1 base not matched to a gene.

The CDR3 DNA sequence: TGTGCCAGCTCACCACCGGGACAGGGGTCGGGCGGCTACACCTTC. Protein sequence: CASSPPGQGSGGYTF. V usage is TRBV18 and J usage is TRBJ1-2, with 10 positions matching TRBD1. The V gene end was trimmed by 0 bases and the J gene end by 8 bases; junction bases not matched to a gene: 6. CDR3 length: 15 amino acids. Germline values: CDR1 KGHSH, CDR2 LQKENI.

J is TRBJ2-1 and V is TRBV10-3; 7 bases align to TRBD2. J gave up 0 bases and V 6 bases, and 11 bases lay outside the gene matches. CDR3 length equals 17 residues. From germline, CDR1 is ENHRY and CDR2 SYGVKD. CDR3 DNA: TGTGCCATCAGCCCTAACTTCGGGGGGAGCTCCTACAATGAGCAGTTCTTC. Protein sequence: CAISPNFGGSSYNEQFF.

This sequence joins TRBV29-1 and TRBJ1-2; 7 bases are shared with TRBD1. The CDR3 sequence is 12 residues long. J gave up 8 bases and V 4 bases, and 7 bases lay outside the gene matches. Germline values: CDR1 SQVTM, CDR2 ANQGSEA. The CDR3 nucleotides read TGCAGCGTTGGGAACAGGGGTGGCGGCTACACCTTC. This codes for CSVGNRGGGYTF.

The J gene is TRBJ1-5, the V gene TRBV6-2 or TRBV6-3; 7 bases agree with TRBD1. The CDR3 spans 17 residues. CDR1 and CDR2 (germline): MNHEY, SVGEGT. Germline trimming cut 3 bases from V and 7 bases from J; bases unmatched to any gene: 15. Written as DNA, the CDR3 is TGTGCCAGCAGTTATATAACAGGGGATTGGGATGGACAGCCCCAGCATTTT. This codes for CASSYITGDWDGQPQHF.

This chain connects TRBV7-2 to TRBJ2-3; D might be TRBD2 (5 bases). V lost 5 bases and J 6 bases, leaving 15 bases between the germline ends. CDR1 and CDR2 from the germline V gene are SGHTA and FQGNSA. This CDR3 region has 14 residues. The CDR3 DNA is TGTGCCAGCAGCGTCTTACTAGGGAGCGATACGCAGTATTTT. Its protein product is CASSVLLGSDTQYF.

This rearrangement joins TRBV3-1 (or the pseudogene TRBV3-2) to TRBJ1-2; D is ambiguous. Germline V CDR1 and CDR2: LGHDT, YNNKEL (reference sequence). The CDR3 is made up of 14 amino acids. The germline V and J ends were trimmed by 0 bases and 0 bases, with 5 bases remaining between them. The CDR3 region is CASSQDNTNYGYTF. CDR3 bases: TGTGCCAGCAGCCAAGATAACACTAACTATGGCTACACCTTC.

This clone was counted a few times. J is TRBJ2-1 and V is TRBV6-6, with 10 bases aligning to TRBD2. V was pared by 6 bases and J by 7 bases, with 12 bases of the junction left unmatched. Germline CDR1 and CDR2: MNHNY and SVGAGI (reference sequence). CDR3 length equals 16 residues. This CDR3 reads CASSPPSSGRNNEQFF. DNA for the CDR3: TGTGCCAGCAGCCCCCCCTCTAGCGGGAGAAATAATGAGCAGTTCTTC.

The rearrangement uses TRBV7-3 and TRBJ2-5, with 10 nucleotides matching TRBD2. CDR3 length: 13 amino acids. V lost 4 bases to trimming and J lost 5 bases; unmatched junction nucleotides: 1. Germline CDR1 reads SGHTA; CDR2 reads FQGTGA. The CDR3 DNA follows: TGTGCCAGCAGCTCTAGCGGGGGTGAGACCCAGTACTTC. Its translation: CASSSSGGETQYF.

The rearrangement joins TRBV12-5 to TRBJ2-1; no definite D call. CDR3 size: 16 residues. Trimming removed 0 bases from V and 2 bases from J, with 11 bases in between. The germline V gene has CDR1 LGHNT and CDR2 FRNRAP. In nucleotides, the CDR3 is TGTGCTAGTGGTTTGGTGGTAACCCACACCTACAATGAGCAGTTCTTC. Translating it yields CASGLVVTHTYNEQFF. The full variable domain, its missing parts supplied by reference TRBV12-5 and TRBJ2-1, is DARVTQTPRHKVTEMGQEVTMRCQPILGHNTVFWYRQTMMQGLELLAYFRNRAPLDDSGMPKDRFSAEMPDATLATLKIQPSEPRDSAVYFCASGLVVTHTYNEQFFGPGTRLTVL.

The chain has TRBV7-9 and TRBJ1-1; D may be TRBD1 (6 bases). The CDR3 length is 13 residues. CDR1 and CDR2 from the germline V gene are SEHNR and FQNEAQ (reference sequence). The V end was cut by 10 bases, the J end by 0 bases, with 12 bases between. DNA for the CDR3: TGTGCCATCGCCAGGGGTATGAACACTGAAGCTTTCTTT. Its translation is CAIARGMNTEAFF.

This clone appeared a few times. The chain carries TRBV19 and TRBJ2-1; TRBD2 matches 8 bases. The CDR3 is made up of 16 amino acids. V lost 3 bases and J lost 5; bases outside the gene matches: 9. Germline assignment: CDR1 LNHDA and CDR2 SQIVND (reference sequence). CDR3 protein: CASSIRLARADNEQFF. In nucleotides, the CDR3 is TGTGCCAGTAGTATTCGACTAGCGAGAGCCGACAATGAGCAGTTCTTC.

V gene TRBV5-1 combines with J gene TRBJ2-3; 8 positions agree with TRBD2. This CDR3 has 15 residues. The germline gives CDR1 SGHRS, CDR2 YFSETQ. With 7 bases clipped from V and 0 bases from J, the junction kept 7 bases outside the gene matches. CDR3 coding DNA: TGCGCCAGCGGGTTCGGGGGGGCTAGCACAGATACGCAGTATTTT. As protein: CASGFGGASTDTQYF.

The rearrangement links TRBV9 to TRBJ2-3; 9 bases line up with TRBD1. The V segment lost 4 bases and the J segment 3 bases; nucleotides outside the gene matches: 6. Germline V lookup: CDR1 SGDLS, CDR2 YYNGEE. CDR3 length equals 15 residues. The CDR3 region has the DNA TGTGCCAGCAGCCTACCGGGACAGGGAACAGATACGCAGTATTTT. Amino acid sequence: CASSLPGQGTDTQYF.

The J gene is TRBJ1-5, the V gene TRBV19; 8 nucleotides line up with TRBD1. Germline V gene sequence: CDR1 LNHDA, CDR2 SQIVND (reference sequence). The CDR3 spans 13 residues. V lost 5 bases and J lost 3; bases outside the gene matches: 0. CDR3 DNA: TGTGCCAGTAGTCAGGGGGCCAATCAGCCCCAGCATTTT. Translation gives CASSQGANQPQHF.

This chain connects TRBV11-2 to TRBJ2-3, with TRBD2 matching over 8 bases. From germline, CDR1 is SGHAT and CDR2 FQNNGV. After removal of 6 bases from V and 3 bases from J, the junction contained 5 bases not matched to a gene. CDR3 length: 14 residues. Here the CDR3 reads CASSFSGATDTQYF. In nucleotides, the CDR3 is TGTGCCAGCAGTTTTAGCGGGGCGACAGATACGCAGTATTTT.

Only one count was recorded for this clone. Here the CDR3 DNA reads TGTGCCAGCAGCTTAGTACCCTACAGCAATCAGCCCCAGCATTTT. It translates to CASSLVPYSNQPQHF. This sequence joins TRBV7-2 and TRBJ1-5; no clear D gene. Germline V gene lookup returns CDR1 SGHTA and CDR2 FQGNSA. This CDR3 is built from 15 residues. Trimming took off 1 base at V and 1 base at J, with 8 bases between the two ends.

The CDR3 sequence: CASSQDQVTEAFF. As DNA, the CDR3 is TGCGCCAGCAGCCAAGATCAGGTTACTGAAGCTTTCTTT. This chain joins TRBV4-1 and TRBJ1-1; D call uncertain. V was shortened by 0 bases and J by 5 bases, with 7 bases between the two germline ends. The CDR3 is 13 residues long. CDR1 MGHRA and CDR2 YSYEKL come from the germline V gene.

This rearrangement joins TRBV19 to TRBJ2-3; 11 bases fit TRBD2. The CDR3 extends over 16 amino acids. From germline, CDR1 is LNHDA and CDR2 SQIVND (reference sequence). The V and J ends lost 8 bases and 5 bases, in that order; junction bases with no gene match: 12. Written as DNA, the CDR3 is TGTGCCAGTGCTAGCGGGAGGTTTGGTCCTGGAGATACGCAGTATTTT. This codes for CASASGRFGPGDTQYF.

This clone was picked up one time. The chain joins TRBV18 to TRBJ2-1; the D is unclear. V lost 4 bases to trimming and J lost 0 bases, with 13 bases between them. This CDR3 has 16 residues. CDR1 KGHSH and CDR2 LQKENI come from the germline V gene. The CDR3 DNA reads TGTGCCAGCTCACAATCTAGTGTCAGCTCCTACAATGAGCAGTTCTTC. It translates to CASSQSSVSSYNEQFF.

This clone was seen once. This sequence joins TRBV10-3 and TRBJ1-3; no reliable D call. The CDR3 is 15 amino acids. V was clipped by 8 bases and J by 2 bases, with 16 bases between them. Per the germline V gene, CDR1 is ENHRY and CDR2 is SYGVKD. The DNA for the CDR3 is TGTGCCATCTGGACGGGGTGGACTGCTGGAAACACCATATATTTT. It yields the protein CAIWTGWTAGNTIYF.

The chain is built from TRBV7-9 and TRBJ2-1; 9 bases are shared with TRBD2. CDR1 SEHNR and CDR2 FQNEAQ come from the germline V gene (reference sequence). The J segment lost 8 bases and the V segment lost 3 bases, leaving 5 bases of the junction unmatched. The CDR3 extends over 14 amino acids. This CDR3 is CASSFASGADEQFF. DNA of the CDR3: TGTGCCAGCAGCTTTGCTAGCGGGGCGGATGAGCAGTTCTTC.